This T cell receptor (beta chain) comes out of a study of shared clonotypes between healthy human individuals. The assay was carried out at the deep level. Replicate PCRs for sorted subsets used about 200 ng DNA; this equaled some 30,000 T cell genomes. Method: immunoSEQ multiplex PCR; TCRdb's copy keeps in-frame clones and lacks some. The sample includes nearly 2 million clones, approximately 94% seen only once; the top ten take around 1%. V lost 4 bases and J lost 1, with 10 bases in between. Germline V gene sequence: CDR1 GTSNPN, CDR2 SVGIG (reference sequence). CDR3 length: 13 residues. As concerns this clone: Its antigen is unidentified.

In the naive CD8 group, cells lacked CD45RO and were positively selected for CCR7, so terminally differentiated effector memory CD45RA+ cells were left out. Study outcomes and limitations: In a few donors, about 5% of naive CD4 clonotypes appeared in common. Among non-shared clonotypes, generation probabilities were lower than among those shared by all four donors.

This receptor was identified in a young man in good health. The chain recombines TRBV30 with TRBJ1-1; D not resolved. Sequencing was performed on naive CD8+ T cells sorted from blood. The CDR3 nucleotides read TGTGCCTGGAACGAGCTAAAGAACACTGAAGCTTTCTTT. Residues: CAWNELKNTEAFF.